The 9 T cell receptor beta chains given below trace back to one sample, sequenced in a study of cytomegalovirus exposure and HLA in healthy donors. PCR primers comprised 60 Vbeta and 13 Jbeta primers. TCRdb keeps only in-frame clones here, not all; method: immunoSEQ multiplex PCR. The sample has around 140,000 clones, roughly four fifths seen once. The sequenced sample was PBMCs. The receptors here all came from a woman in her thirties or forties in good health and CMV-seronegative.

The chain couples TRBV2 to TRBJ2-1, with D maybe TRBD1 (5 bases). Trimming shortened V by 8 bases and J by 6 bases, and 20 bases separated the two germline ends. Germline CDR1 and CDR2: SNHLY and FYNNEI. The length of the CDR3 is 15 residues. CDR3 sequence (DNA): TGTGCCAGCCAAGGGGATCGCCCTCGTGGCAATGAGCAGTTCTTC. Its protein is CASQGDRPRGNEQFF. The whole variable domain, filled in from reference TRBV2 and TRBJ2-1, reads EPEVTQTPSHQVTQMGQEVILRCVPISNHLYFYWYRQILGQKVEFLVSFYNNEISEKSEIFDDQFSVERPDGSNFTLKIRSTKLEDSAMYFCASQGDRPRGNEQFFGPGTRLTVL.

The V and J genes are TRBV28 and TRBJ2-3; TRBD1 might be the D (5 bases). V was trimmed by 3 bases and J by 2 bases, leaving 6 bases between them. CDR1 is MDHEN, CDR2 SYDVKM, per germline. This CDR3 contains 13 residues. The CDR3 DNA follows: TGTGCCAGCAGTTTCAGGGTCACAGATACGCAGTATTTT. This translates into CASSFRVTDTQYF. Using reference TRBV28 and TRBJ2-3 for the parts outside the CDR3, the full variable domain is DVKVTQSSRYLVKRTGEKVFLECVQDMDHENMFWYRQDPGLGLRLIYFSYDVKMKEKGDIPEGYSVSREKKERFSLILESASTNQTSMYLCASSFRVTDTQYFGPGTRLTVL.

Turning to this clone: The junction differs from germline at one of its ends, possibly a read error. The chain carries TRBV2 and TRBJ2-1, with 13 bases aligning to TRBD2. The CDR3 is 21 residues long. Looked up from germline, CDR1 is SNHLY and CDR2 is FYNNEI. The CDR3 sequence is CASRGLAGLMNYSHSYNGQFF. CDR3 DNA: TGTGCCAGCAGGGGACTAGCGGGACTCATGAACTACTCCCACTCCTACAATGGGCAGTTCTTC. Drawing the rest from reference TRBV2 and TRBJ2-1, the complete variable domain is EPEVTQTPSHQVTQMGQEVILRCVPISNHLYFYWYRQILGQKVEFLVSFYNNEISEKSEIFDDQFSVERPDGSNFTLKIRSTKLEDSAMYFCASRGLAGLMNYSHSYNGQFFGPGTRLTVL.

The V gene is TRBV29-1, the J gene TRBJ2-1; maybe TRBD1 (8 bases). Germline CDR1 and CDR2: SQVTM and ANQGSEA. The ends were cut back, 4 bases at V and 12 bases at J, with 13 bases in the middle. The CDR3 is 11 amino acids. CDR3 loop: CSVGGGTGQFF. The CDR3, as DNA: TGCAGCGTTGGGGGAGGGACAGGGCAGTTCTTC.

The rearrangement uses TRBV5-6 and TRBJ2-1, with D unclear. The CDR3 sequence is 14 residues long. Germline V lookup: CDR1 SGHDT, CDR2 YYEEEE. V lost 1 base and J lost 3, with 8 bases in between. The CDR3 DNA follows: TGTGCCAGCAGCTTGTGGAGAAACTACAATGAGCAGTTCTTC. Its translation is CASSLWRNYNEQFF.

This sequence joins TRBV19 and TRBJ1-4; D is uncertain. The CDR3 is made up of 14 amino acids. The V end was cut by 3 bases, the J end by 0 bases, with 5 bases between. Per germline, CDR1 LNHDA and CDR2 SQIVND (reference sequence). The DNA for the CDR3 is TGTGCCAGTAGTATTACAGCAACTAATGAAAAACTGTTTTTT. It codes for CASSITATNEKLFF.

The chain joins TRBV29-1 to TRBJ2-1; TRBD2 agrees at 14 bases. Germline V lookup: CDR1 SQVTM, CDR2 ANQGSEA. The J segment lost 1 base and the V segment lost 7 bases, leaving 6 bases of the junction unmatched. The CDR3 runs to 16 residues. The DNA for the CDR3 is TGCAGCGGTGTAGGGACTAGCGGGAGATCCTACAATGAGCAGTTCTTC. Translated, it gives CSGVGTSGRSYNEQFF.

The chain uses TRBV7-3 and TRBJ2-5; D remains unclear. Trimming removed 1 base from V and 5 bases from J, with 8 bases in between. Per germline, CDR1 SGHTA and CDR2 FQGTGA. The CDR3 totals 13 residues. CDR3 loop: CASSLNSIETQYF. As DNA, the CDR3 is TGTGCCAGCAGCTTAAATTCCATTGAGACCCAGTACTTC. Looking up the rest from reference TRBV7-3 and TRBJ2-5 gives the full variable domain: GAGVSQTPSNKVTEKGKYVELRCDPISGHTALYWYRQSLGQGPEFLIYFQGTGAADDSGLPNDRFFAVRPEGSVSTLKIQRTERGDSAVYLCASSLNSIETQYFGPGTRLLVL.

The genes are TRBV9 and TRBJ1-4; weak D call: TRBD1 (6 bases). This CDR3 spans 15 amino acids. Germline values: CDR1 SGDLS, CDR2 YYNGEE. V was shortened by 3 bases and J by 8 bases, with 17 bases between the two germline ends. The CDR3 sequence: CASSAGGGLGEKLFF. The CDR3 DNA follows: TGTGCCAGCAGCGCCGGCGGGGGGCTAGGAGAAAAACTGTTTTTT. The full variable domain, its missing parts supplied by reference TRBV9 and TRBJ1-4, is DSGVTQTPKHLITATGQRVTLRCSPRSGDLSVYWYQQSLDQGLQFLIQYYNGEERAKGNILERFSAQQFPDLHSELNLSSLELGDSALYFCASSAGGGLGEKLFFGSGTQLSVL.